This T cell receptor beta chain was recovered during a study of blood T cell repertoires in COVID-19. Background on the study: Samples of COVID-19 (acute and convalescent) were obtained from the United States, Italy and Spain. Sample material is recorded as cDNA or gDNA derived from T cells, B-cell-depleted T cells, or PBMCs.

In the authors' workflow: Reference gene primer amplification yielded estimated nucleated cell counts. Only in-frame clones appear in the TCRdb table, and some are missing; sequencing was by immunoSEQ multiplex PCR. V and J calls and clone size follow that table, whereas D and trimming were derived from the DNA. The table has about 150,000 clones, roughly 86% seen once. Looked up from germline, CDR1 is GTSNPN and CDR2 is SVGIG (reference sequence). Germline trimming cut 0 bases from V and 5 bases from J; bases unmatched to any gene: 4. There are 14 residues in the CDR3. The TCR originated in a woman in her forties or fifties with acute COVID-19. The sequencing sample was made of PBMCs or T cells enriched from blood (not recorded which). The chain couples TRBV30 to TRBJ2-7; 10 nucleotides agree with TRBD2. The CDR3 DNA reads TGTGCCTGGAGTGTACTAGCGGGAATCGACGAGCAGTACTTC. Translating it yields CAWSVLAGIDEQYF.